This section outlines one TCR beta chain sequence together with its context. Its target is not known. The data were produced by immunoSEQ multiplex PCR, yet TCRdb's version contains in-frame clones alone and is incomplete. The table has about 38,000 clones, over 70% seen once. The sample belongs to a study of CD4 T cells in relation to SARS-CoV-2 and coronaviruses. The CDR3 contains 15 residues. Losses at the gene ends were 6 bases for V and 5 bases for J; bases not matched to a gene: 7. CDR1 SGHRS and CDR2 YFSETQ come from the germline V gene. The receptor was isolated from an adult with COVID-19. J is TRBJ2-1 and V is TRBV5-1; 11 bases align to TRBD2. Sample: memory CD4+ T cells from PBMCs, cultured in vitro. The CDR3 nucleotides are TGCGCCAGCAACCTACGACTAGCGGGGAACAATGAGCAGTTCTTC. Protein product: CASNLRLAGNNEQFF.